The entry that follows covers one T cell receptor beta chain sequence. This entry belongs to a study of human T cells and chemical hapten exposure. Germline loops: CDR1 SGHAT, CDR2 FQNNGV. The CDR3 sequence is 14 residues long. With 5 bases clipped from V and 3 bases from J, the junction kept 6 bases outside the gene matches. Documented time point: patch test 1, 2 weeks after DPC sensitization. Treatment noted: therapeutic diphenylcyclopropenone sensitization with weekly scalp DPC. TCRdb processed the RACE reads anew with MiXCR; each CDR3 protein has one entry. Of around 69,000 distinct CDR3 sequences detected, 7.5% to 10% appear once; the ten largest clones hold 3.3%.

The chain joins TRBV11-2 to TRBJ2-7, with 8 bases aligning to TRBD1. The input for sequencing was whole blood, taken in connection with sensitization to the hapten diphenylcyclopropenone (DPC). The sequence was obtained from a woman between 40 and 50 years old with alopecia areata. Some clones in this sample may be carry-over from other donors' samples. Here the CDR3 DNA reads TGTGCCAGCAGCATACAGGGGGACTTCTACGAGCAGTACTTC. It encodes CASSIQGDFYEQYF.